This entry lists 32 T cell receptor beta chains sequenced from one sample in a study of CD8 T cells in ankylosing spondylitis. One entry per CDR3 protein results from TCRdb running MiXCR on the 5' RACE reads. Of 300,000 to 400,000 distinct CDR3 sequences listed, approximately 22% are singletons. The sequenced sample consisted of blood, either unsorted or a sorted T cell fraction (not recorded which). These receptors all come from a male donor with ankylosing spondylitis or in good health (not recorded which).

V usage is TRBV6-8 and J usage is TRBJ2-4; D may be TRBD1 (6 bases). V was clipped by 8 bases and J by 0 bases, with 11 bases between them. This CDR3 has 14 amino acids. Germline CDR1 and CDR2: MNHGY and SAAAGT. CDR3 region: CASAGALAKNIQYF. The CDR3 nucleotides read TGTGCCAGCGCAGGGGCCTTAGCCAAAAACATTCAGTACTTC.

This clonotype was picked up many times. The chain couples TRBV3-1 to TRBJ2-7; 11 bases agree with TRBD2. Germline CDR1 and CDR2: LGHDT and YNNKEL (reference sequence). Trimming at V came to 4 bases and at J to 2 bases, leaving 4 bases not matched to a gene. CDR3 length equals 15 residues. CDR3 sequence: CASSLGTSGTYEQYF. The DNA of the CDR3 is TGTGCCAGCAGCCTAGGGACTAGCGGTACCTACGAGCAGTACTTC.

The CDR3 DNA is TGCGCCAGCAGTACAGGTCGGGGGGTCAACACAGATACGCAGTATTTT. Encoded protein: CASSTGRGVNTDTQYF. The chain uses TRBV5-1 and TRBJ2-3, with TRBD2 matching 7 bases. The junction had 11 bases not matched to a gene; V was cut back by 5 bases and J by 2 bases. CDR3 length: 16 amino acids. Per the germline V gene, CDR1 is SGHRS and CDR2 is YFSETQ.

V is TRBV28 and J is TRBJ2-1; TRBD2 might be the D (5 bases). V lost 6 bases and J lost 8, with 11 bases in between. Germline CDR1 is MDHEN and CDR2 is SYDVKM. The CDR3 is made up of 12 amino acids. The chain's CDR3 is CASSIEGDEQFF. The CDR3 coding sequence is TGTGCCAGCAGCATTGAGGGCGATGAGCAGTTCTTC.

The CDR3 DNA is TGCGCCAGCAGCCCCCACAGGGGAGGCTACGAGCAGTACTTC. Residues: CASSPHRGGYEQYF. This sequence joins TRBV4-1 and TRBJ2-7, with D perhaps matching TRBD1 (7 bases). The V end lost 4 bases, the J end lost 3 bases, and 13 bases lay between the germline ends. The CDR3 contains 14 residues. Looked up from germline, CDR1 is MGHRA and CDR2 is YSYEKL.

This clonotype has only a few counts. The chain combines TRBV12-3 or TRBV12-4 with TRBJ2-3; 12 nucleotides align to TRBD2. The CDR3 totals 16 residues. The trim removed 5 bases at V and 1 base at J, leaving 4 bases unmatched. CDR3 bases: TGTGCCAGCAGTCCCTGGACTAGCGGGGGCACAGATACGCAGTATTTT. This translates into CASSPWTSGGTDTQYF.

This clonotype was observed a handful of times. The CDR3, as DNA: TGTGCCAGCACCAAGGTGGGGTTGACAGATACGCAGTATTTT. Its translation: CASTKVGLTDTQYF. The chain couples TRBV12-3 or TRBV12-4 to TRBJ2-3; the D is unclear. Trimming pared 7 bases from V and 3 bases from J, leaving 14 bases between. The CDR3 consists of 14 residues.

This sequence joins TRBV20-1 and TRBJ2-7, with TRBD2 matching 7 bases. Germline assignment: CDR1 DFQATT and CDR2 SNEGSKA (reference sequence). The CDR3 sequence is 11 residues long. CDR3: CRKAGTYEQYF. In DNA, the CDR3 is TGCAGGAAAGCGGGGACCTACGAGCAGTACTTC.

A few counts support this clonotype. This chain links TRBV4-1 with TRBJ1-5; D call uncertain. Trimming pared 1 base from V and 6 bases from J, leaving 10 bases between. The CDR3 covers 14 residues. Germline CDR1 is MGHRA and CDR2 is YSYEKL. The CDR3 DNA reads as TGCGCCAGCAGCCAAGGACCGCTCAGTCAGCCCCAGCATTTT. Protein sequence: CASSQGPLSQPQHF.

This clonotype was counted only a few times. The genes are TRBV7-2 and TRBJ2-3; unclear D gene. This CDR3 spans 12 amino acids. Trimming removed 6 bases at V and 4 bases at J, with 8 bases between. Germline V lookup: CDR1 SGHTA, CDR2 FQGNSA. For the CDR3, the DNA is TGTGCCAGCAGTGGTAGATCAGATACGCAGTATTTT. The encoded protein is CASSGRSDTQYF.

The CDR3 DNA sequence: TGCAGCGTTGTGGGGGGACAGAACCAAGAGACCCAGTACTTC. Amino acids: CSVVGGQNQETQYF. The rearrangement links TRBV29-1 to TRBJ2-5, with a possible D match to TRBD1 (7 bases). This CDR3 comprises 14 residues. Trimming pared 4 bases from V and 0 bases from J, leaving 12 bases between. The germline gives CDR1 SQVTM, CDR2 ANQGSEA.

The chain employs TRBV20-1 and TRBJ2-7; 10 bases match TRBD1. CDR3 length equals 13 residues. V was pared by 6 bases and J by 4 bases, with 6 bases of the junction left unmatched. Germline CDR1 reads DFQATT; CDR2 reads SNEGSKA (reference sequence). The CDR3 loop is CSAPDRGGYEQYF. The CDR3 DNA follows: TGCAGTGCCCCGGACAGGGGGGGTTACGAGCAGTACTTC.

V is TRBV12-3 or TRBV12-4 and J is TRBJ2-3, with D unclear. The length of the CDR3 is 18 residues. V lost 3 bases to trimming and J lost 1 base, with 20 bases between them. In DNA form, the CDR3 reads TGTGCCAGCAGTTTGTGGGCCGGCACTCCGGGTGGCACAGATACGCAGTATTTT. The encoded protein is CASSLWAGTPGGTDTQYF.

This chain connects TRBV4-1 to TRBJ1-1; a weak D match, TRBD1 (5 bases). Germline V lookup: CDR1 MGHRA, CDR2 YSYEKL. CDR3 length: 13 residues. V was trimmed by 7 bases and J by 0 bases, leaving 9 bases between them. The CDR3 is CASTSGVNTEAFF. Here the CDR3 DNA reads TGCGCCAGCACCTCGGGGGTGAACACTGAAGCTTTCTTT.

This clonotype appeared a few times. This rearrangement joins TRBV12-3 or TRBV12-4 to TRBJ2-1; 7 bases are a match to TRBD1. J lost 5 bases, V lost 6 bases, and 10 bases had no gene match. The CDR3 length is 15 residues. The CDR3 loop reads CASSRQGWGNNEQFF. CDR3 DNA sequence: TGTGCCAGCAGCCGACAGGGATGGGGGAACAATGAGCAGTTCTTC.

V is TRBV24-1 and J is TRBJ1-1; 7 bases align to TRBD1. Germline CDR1 and CDR2: KGHDR and SFDVKD. The CDR3 consists of 13 residues. Trimming cost V 4 bases and J 11 bases; bases outside gene matches: 9. CDR3: CATSDPDRDEAFF. The CDR3 DNA is TGTGCCACCAGTGACCCCGACAGGGACGAGGCTTTCTTT.

The chain employs TRBV15 and TRBJ2-7; D remains ambiguous. The CDR3 extends over 15 amino acids. From germline, CDR1 is LNHNV and CDR2 YYDKDF (reference sequence). V dropped 2 bases and J dropped 4 bases, with 15 bases sitting between them. The CDR3 sequence: CATSRIGRRPYEQYF. DNA of the CDR3: TGTGCCACCAGCAGAATAGGACGGCGGCCTTACGAGCAGTACTTC.

The rearrangement uses TRBV2 and TRBJ2-7, with 7 bases aligning to TRBD1. The CDR3 is 13 amino acids. V was pared by 8 bases and J by 2 bases, with 6 bases of the junction left unmatched. CDR1 and CDR2 (germline): SNHLY, FYNNEI. The CDR3 sequence: CASGGTVAYEQYF. CDR3 DNA sequence: TGTGCCAGCGGTGGGACAGTAGCCTACGAGCAGTACTTC.

The gene calls are TRBV15 and TRBJ2-6; the D is unclear. With 0 bases removed from V and 0 bases from J, the gap between germline ends came to 12 bases. This CDR3 region has 18 residues. CDR1 is LNHNV, CDR2 YYDKDF, per germline (reference sequence). The CDR3 region has the DNA TGTGCCACCAGCAGAGATAATACAGCTTCCTCTGGGGCCAACGTCCTGACTTTC. This translates into CATSRDNTASSGANVLTF.

The chain has TRBV11-2 and TRBJ2-1; the match to TRBD2 covers 11 bases. The CDR3 extends over 15 amino acids. Trimming took 8 bases from V and 9 from J; bases not matched to a gene: 12. Germline CDR1 SGHAT, CDR2 FQNNGV. This chain's CDR3 is CASALAGGPSGEQFF. DNA for the CDR3: TGTGCCAGCGCCTTAGCGGGGGGGCCTTCCGGTGAGCAGTTCTTC.

This chain uses TRBV4-1 with TRBJ2-7; perhaps D is TRBD1 or TRBD2 (5 bases each). The CDR3 is 15 amino acids. CDR1 and CDR2 (germline): MGHRA, YSYEKL. V lost 1 base and J lost 2, with 12 bases in between. In nucleotides, the CDR3 is TGCGCCAGCAGCCAAGTGCAGGGACGGACCTACGAGCAGTACTTC. It specifies CASSQVQGRTYEQYF.

This clonotype was seen a handful of times. This chain links TRBV12-3 or TRBV12-4 with TRBJ2-3, with TRBD2 identical over 13 bases. This CDR3 spans 16 amino acids. The junction had 9 bases not matched to a gene; V was cut back by 6 bases and J by 6 bases. CDR3 protein: CASSPGLAGDPDTQYF. The CDR3 nucleotides are TGTGCCAGCAGCCCCGGACTAGCGGGGGACCCGGATACGCAGTATTTT.

This chain links TRBV12-3 or TRBV12-4 with TRBJ2-7; TRBD1 might be the D (7 bases). Trimming cost V 2 bases and J 0 bases, with 17 bases left between them. The CDR3 is 17 residues long. In nucleotides, the CDR3 is TGTGCCAGCAGTTTAATCGGAGGGGGCTTTAGCTCCTACGAGCAGTACTTC. Translating it yields CASSLIGGGFSSYEQYF.

The sample holds a few counts of this clonotype. V gene TRBV4-1 combines with J gene TRBJ2-1, with 11 bases matching TRBD2. J lost 4 bases, V lost 4 bases, and 6 bases had no gene match. CDR1 and CDR2 from the germline V gene are MGHRA and YSYEKL. This CDR3 is 16 amino acids long. CDR3 DNA sequence: TGCGCCAGCAGCCCCAAACTAGCGGGGGATTACAATGAGCAGTTCTTC. It codes for CASSPKLAGDYNEQFF.

V and J are TRBV6-5 and TRBJ2-2; TRBD1 or TRBD2 may be the D gene (5 bases each). CDR1 MNHEY and CDR2 SVGAGI come from the germline V gene. Trimming removed 3 bases from V and 2 bases from J, with 13 bases in between. The CDR3 is 16 residues long. This CDR3 reads CASSYSYGGNTGELFF. The CDR3 DNA sequence: TGTGCCAGCAGTTATTCATATGGGGGAAACACCGGGGAGCTGTTTTTT.

The rearrangement joins TRBV5-1 to TRBJ2-7; D possibly corresponds to TRBD2 (5 bases). The CDR3 spans 17 residues. Trimming took 3 bases from V and 3 from J, leaving 22 bases between them. Germline V CDR1 and CDR2: SGHRS, YFSETQ. In DNA, the CDR3 is TGCGCCAGCAGCTCGACCGGTGGAACGCGGGTAGGCTACGAGCAGTACTTC. This encodes CASSSTGGTRVGYEQYF.

The chain uses TRBV27 and TRBJ2-7, with D unresolved. The CDR3 totals 16 residues. The V and J ends lost 4 bases and 0 bases respectively, with 16 bases between them. CDR1 MNHEY and CDR2 SMNVEV come from the germline V gene (reference sequence). CDR3 coding DNA: TGTGCCAGCAGTTCAATTAACGGCTGGAGCTCCTACGAGCAGTACTTC. Protein: CASSSINGWSSYEQYF.

This clonotype showed up just a few times. The chain uses TRBV20-1 and TRBJ2-3; D remains ambiguous. In germline, CDR1 is DFQATT, CDR2 SNEGSKA (reference sequence). With 3 bases removed from V and 3 bases from J, the gap between germline ends came to 7 bases. The CDR3 runs 12 residues. CDR3 bases: TGCAGTGCTAGGTCGGCTACAGATACGCAGTATTTT. Protein sequence: CSARSATDTQYF.

This rearrangement joins TRBV11-2 to TRBJ2-3; 15 nucleotides agree with TRBD2. CDR3 length: 15 amino acids. In germline, CDR1 is SGHAT, CDR2 FQNNGV. V shed 5 bases and J 6 bases; nucleotides not matched to a gene: 3. DNA of the CDR3: TGTGCCAGCAGCGCCGGGACTAGCGGGGGGGATACGCAGTATTTT. Its translation is CASSAGTSGGDTQYF.

This chain joins TRBV28 and TRBJ1-1; D might be TRBD1 (5 bases). V dropped 7 bases and J dropped 3 bases, with 9 bases sitting between them. The CDR3 length is 12 residues. In germline, CDR1 is MDHEN, CDR2 SYDVKM. CDR3 coding DNA: TGTGCCAGCAAAAGGGGTTACACTGAAGCTTTCTTT. It is translated as CASKRGYTEAFF.

The J gene is TRBJ2-1, the V gene TRBV13; possible D gene TRBD1, 5 bases. Between the trimmed V and J ends, which lost 0 bases and 3 bases, there was a span of 12 bases. The CDR3 contains 16 residues. Germline CDR1 reads PRHDT; CDR2 reads FYEKMQ (reference sequence). CDR3 bases: TGTGCCAGCAGCTTAGGATCAGGGTTCGGCTACAATGAGCAGTTCTTC. Translating gives CASSLGSGFGYNEQFF.

This clonotype has only a few counts. The chain joins TRBV5-1 to TRBJ2-7; 7 bases fit TRBD1. This CDR3 has 14 amino acids. The V and J ends lost 4 bases and 3 bases, in that order; junction bases with no gene match: 7. Germline CDR1 SGHRS, CDR2 YFSETQ. CDR3 bases: TGCGCCAGCAGCCCGGACTGGACAGGCTACGAGCAGTACTTC. It specifies CASSPDWTGYEQYF.